This T cell receptor (beta chain) was documented in a study of blood T cell dynamics during melanoma immunotherapy. Sequencing used immunoSEQ multiplex PCR; TCRdb keeps in-frame clones, though not all of them. Counted here are 15,000 or so clones, roughly nine tenths occurring once; the ten biggest clones make up approximately 7.8%. Time point denoted: week 3, after first cycle of checkpoint inhibitor. CDR1 SQVTM and CDR2 ANQGSEA come from the germline V gene. The CDR3 length is 14 residues. Unmatched junction bases numbered 4, after V lost 2 bases and J lost 2 bases. V is TRBV29-1 and J is TRBJ2-5; 8 positions match TRBD1. The sequencing used blood, collected from a patient treated with checkpoint blockade. The receptor was isolated from a human donor with melanoma. The CDR3 coding sequence is TGCAGCGTTGAACCCTGGACAGGGCAAGAGACCCAGTACTTC. It codes for CSVEPWTGQETQYF.